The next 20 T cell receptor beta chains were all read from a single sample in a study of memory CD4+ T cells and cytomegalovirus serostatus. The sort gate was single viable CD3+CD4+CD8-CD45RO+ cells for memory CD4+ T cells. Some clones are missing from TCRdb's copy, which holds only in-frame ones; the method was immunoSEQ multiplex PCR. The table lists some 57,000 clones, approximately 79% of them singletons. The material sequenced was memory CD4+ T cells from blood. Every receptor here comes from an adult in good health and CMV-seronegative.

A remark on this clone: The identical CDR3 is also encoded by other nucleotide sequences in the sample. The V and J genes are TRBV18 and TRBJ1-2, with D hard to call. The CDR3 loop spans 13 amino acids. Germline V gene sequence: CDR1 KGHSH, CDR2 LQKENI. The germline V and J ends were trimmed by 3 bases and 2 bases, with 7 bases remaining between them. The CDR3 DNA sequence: TGTGCCAGCTCACCGTCGGAGAACTATGGCTACACCTTC. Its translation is CASSPSENYGYTF. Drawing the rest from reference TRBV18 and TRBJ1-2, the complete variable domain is NAGVMQNPRHLVRRRGQEARLRCSPMKGHSHVYWYRQLPEEGLKFMVYLQKENIIDESGMPKERFSAEFPKEGPSILRIQQVVRGDSAAYFCASSPSENYGYTFGSGTRLTVV.

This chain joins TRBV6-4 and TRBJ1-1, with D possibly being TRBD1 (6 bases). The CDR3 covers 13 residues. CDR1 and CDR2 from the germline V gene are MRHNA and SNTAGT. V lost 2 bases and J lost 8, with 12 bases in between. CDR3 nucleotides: TGTGCCAGCAGTGACCACAGGGCGGGGGAAGCTTTCTTT. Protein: CASSDHRAGEAFF.

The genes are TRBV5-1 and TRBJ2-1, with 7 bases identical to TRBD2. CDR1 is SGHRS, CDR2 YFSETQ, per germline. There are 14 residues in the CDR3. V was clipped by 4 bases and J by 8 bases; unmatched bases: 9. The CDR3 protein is CASSRGDPFDEQFF. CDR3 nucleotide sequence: TGCGCCAGCAGCCGGGGGGACCCCTTTGATGAGCAGTTCTTC.

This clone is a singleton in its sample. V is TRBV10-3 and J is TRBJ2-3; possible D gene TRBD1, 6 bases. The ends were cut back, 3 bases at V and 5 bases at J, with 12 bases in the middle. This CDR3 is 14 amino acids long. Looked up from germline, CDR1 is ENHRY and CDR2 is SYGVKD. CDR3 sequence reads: CAISEIGTRDTQYF. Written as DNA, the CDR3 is TGTGCCATCAGTGAAATTGGGACAAGAGATACGCAGTATTTT.

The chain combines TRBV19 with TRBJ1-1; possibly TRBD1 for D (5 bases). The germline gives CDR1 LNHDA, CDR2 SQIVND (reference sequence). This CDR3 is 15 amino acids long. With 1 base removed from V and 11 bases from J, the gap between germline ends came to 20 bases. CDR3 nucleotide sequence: TGTGCCAGTAGTATAGGGGTAAGATCGACAGCCGGCGCTTTCTTT. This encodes CASSIGVRSTAGAFF.

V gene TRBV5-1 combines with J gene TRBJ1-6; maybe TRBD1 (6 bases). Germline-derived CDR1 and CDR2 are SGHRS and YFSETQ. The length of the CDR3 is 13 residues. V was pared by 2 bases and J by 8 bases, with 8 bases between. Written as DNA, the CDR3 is TGCGCCAGCAGCTTCAACAGGGATTCACCCCTCCACTTT. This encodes CASSFNRDSPLHF. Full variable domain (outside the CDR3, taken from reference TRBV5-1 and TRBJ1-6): KAGVTQTPRYLIKTRGQQVTLSCSPISGHRSVSWYQQTPGQGLQFLFEYFSETQRNKGNFPGRFSGRQFSNSRSEMNVSTLELGDSALYLCASSFNRDSPLHFGNGTRLTVT.

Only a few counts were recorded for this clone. The CDR3 sequence is CASTGAKNTGELFF. CDR3 DNA sequence: TGCGCCAGCACAGGGGCGAAGAACACCGGGGAGCTGTTTTTT. V and J are TRBV10-1 and TRBJ2-2; a possible D gene is TRBD1 (6 bases). There are 14 residues in the CDR3. V shed 7 bases and J shed 1 base, with 10 bases lying between them. CDR1 WNHNN and CDR2 SYGVQD come from the germline V gene (reference sequence).

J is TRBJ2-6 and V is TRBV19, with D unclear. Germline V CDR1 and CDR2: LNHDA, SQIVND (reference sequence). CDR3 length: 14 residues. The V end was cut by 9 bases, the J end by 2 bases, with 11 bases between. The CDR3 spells CASRQGPGANVLTF. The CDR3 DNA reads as TGTGCCAGCCGTCAAGGTCCTGGGGCCAACGTCCTGACTTTC.

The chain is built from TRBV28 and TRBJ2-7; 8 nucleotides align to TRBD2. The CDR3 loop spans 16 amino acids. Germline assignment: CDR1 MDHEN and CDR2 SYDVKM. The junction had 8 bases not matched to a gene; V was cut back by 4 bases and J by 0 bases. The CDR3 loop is CASSSSGSSSSYEQYF. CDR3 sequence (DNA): TGTGCCAGCAGTTCGAGCGGGAGTTCTAGCTCCTACGAGCAGTACTTC.

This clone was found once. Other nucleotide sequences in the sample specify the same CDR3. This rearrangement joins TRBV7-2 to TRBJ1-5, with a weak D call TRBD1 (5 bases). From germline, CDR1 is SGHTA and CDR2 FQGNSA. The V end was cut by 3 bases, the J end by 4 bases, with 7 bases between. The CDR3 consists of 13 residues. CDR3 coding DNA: TGTGCCAGCAGCTTGGGGCAGAATCAGCCCCAGCATTTT. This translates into CASSLGQNQPQHF.

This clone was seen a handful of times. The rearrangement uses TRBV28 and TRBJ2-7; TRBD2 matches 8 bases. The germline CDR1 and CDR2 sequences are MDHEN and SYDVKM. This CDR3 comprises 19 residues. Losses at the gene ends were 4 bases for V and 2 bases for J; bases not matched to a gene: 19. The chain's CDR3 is CASSSPGEGWREVTYEQYF. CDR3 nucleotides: TGTGCCAGCAGTTCCCCTGGGGAGGGCTGGCGGGAGGTTACCTACGAGCAGTACTTC.

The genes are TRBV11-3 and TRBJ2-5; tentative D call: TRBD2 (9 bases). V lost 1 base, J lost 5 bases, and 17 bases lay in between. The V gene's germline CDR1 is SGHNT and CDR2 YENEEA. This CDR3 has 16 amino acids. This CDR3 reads CASSLVSSGDRETQYF. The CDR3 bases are TGTGCCAGCAGCTTAGTTTCTAGCGGGGACAGGGAGACCCAGTACTTC.

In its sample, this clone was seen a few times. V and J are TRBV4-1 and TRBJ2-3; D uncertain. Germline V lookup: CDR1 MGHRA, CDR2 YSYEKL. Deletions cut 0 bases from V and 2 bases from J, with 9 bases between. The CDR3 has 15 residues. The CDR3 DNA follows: TGCGCCAGCAGCCAAGACTTGGCTACCACAGATACGCAGTATTTT. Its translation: CASSQDLATTDTQYF.

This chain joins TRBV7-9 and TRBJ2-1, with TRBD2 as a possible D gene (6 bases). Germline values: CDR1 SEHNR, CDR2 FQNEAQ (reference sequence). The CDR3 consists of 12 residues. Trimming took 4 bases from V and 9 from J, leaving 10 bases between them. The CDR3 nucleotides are TGTGCCAGCAGCTGGGAGGAGGCTGAGCAGTTCTTC. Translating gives CASSWEEAEQFF.

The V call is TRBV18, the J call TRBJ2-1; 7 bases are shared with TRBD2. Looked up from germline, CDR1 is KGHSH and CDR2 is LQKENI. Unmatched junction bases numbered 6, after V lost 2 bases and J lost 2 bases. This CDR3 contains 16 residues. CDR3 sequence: CASSPYGAGAYNEQFF. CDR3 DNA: TGTGCCAGCTCACCATACGGCGCGGGAGCCTACAATGAGCAGTTCTTC.

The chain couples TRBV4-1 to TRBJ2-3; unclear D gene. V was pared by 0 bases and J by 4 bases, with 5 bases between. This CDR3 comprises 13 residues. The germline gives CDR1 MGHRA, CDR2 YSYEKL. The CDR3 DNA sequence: TGCGCCAGCAGCCAAGATCCCCCAGATACGCAGTATTTT. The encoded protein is CASSQDPPDTQYF.

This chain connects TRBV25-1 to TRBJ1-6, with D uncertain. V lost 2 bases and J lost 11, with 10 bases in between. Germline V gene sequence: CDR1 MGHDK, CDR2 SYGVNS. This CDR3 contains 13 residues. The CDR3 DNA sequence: TGTGCCAGCAGTGAACTGAGAACAACACCCCTCCACTTT. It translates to CASSELRTTPLHF.

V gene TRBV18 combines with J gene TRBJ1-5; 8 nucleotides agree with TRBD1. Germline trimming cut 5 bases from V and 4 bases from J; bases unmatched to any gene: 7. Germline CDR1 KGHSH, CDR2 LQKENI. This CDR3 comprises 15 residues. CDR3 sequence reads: CASSERTGRNQPQHF. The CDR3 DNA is TGTGCCAGCTCAGAAAGGACAGGGCGAAATCAGCCCCAGCATTTT.

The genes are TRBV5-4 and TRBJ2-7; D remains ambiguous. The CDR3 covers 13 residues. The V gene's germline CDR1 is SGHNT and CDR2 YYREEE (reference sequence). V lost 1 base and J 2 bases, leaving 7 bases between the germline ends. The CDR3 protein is CASSLYGAYEQYF. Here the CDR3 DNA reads TGTGCCAGCAGCTTGTATGGGGCCTACGAGCAGTACTTC.

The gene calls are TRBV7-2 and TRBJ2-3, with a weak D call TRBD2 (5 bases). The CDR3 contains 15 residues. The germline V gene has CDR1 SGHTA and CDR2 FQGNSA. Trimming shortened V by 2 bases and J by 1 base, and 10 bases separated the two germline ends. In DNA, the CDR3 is TGTGCCAGCAGCTTAACCGGACTCCGCACAGATACGCAGTATTTT. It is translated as CASSLTGLRTDTQYF.